The clone carrying this T cell receptor (beta chain) was recorded once. No antigen is known for it. Per germline, CDR1 SGHRS and CDR2 YFSETQ. V was cut by 4 bases and J by 0 bases, with 13 bases left in between. The CDR3 is 16 residues long. Here immunoSEQ multiplex PCR was the method, and the copy in TCRdb shows in-frame clones only, minus some. The table includes approximately 30,000 clones, around 81% detected once. This sample was taken from a study of lymphopenia after photon versus proton radiotherapy. Study conclusions and caveats: Authors raise, but do not show, better survival with proton therapy. After the lymphocyte nadir, photon-treated repertoires showed oligoclonal expansion, especially of CD8+ Temra cells. Under photons, naive T cells and diversity fell while effector/memory populations rose. Post-nadir TCR diversity decline inversely tracked overall survival among those who died.

The sample here was peripheral blood, taken from a patient treated with photon-based radiotherapy. This TCR was recovered from a man over 45 with gastric cancer. This sequence joins TRBV5-1 and TRBJ2-2; possible D gene TRBD1, 6 bases. The CDR3 sequence is CASSPGWTANTGELFF. The DNA for the CDR3 is TGCGCCAGCAGCCCGGGCTGGACAGCGAACACCGGGGAGCTGTTTTTT.